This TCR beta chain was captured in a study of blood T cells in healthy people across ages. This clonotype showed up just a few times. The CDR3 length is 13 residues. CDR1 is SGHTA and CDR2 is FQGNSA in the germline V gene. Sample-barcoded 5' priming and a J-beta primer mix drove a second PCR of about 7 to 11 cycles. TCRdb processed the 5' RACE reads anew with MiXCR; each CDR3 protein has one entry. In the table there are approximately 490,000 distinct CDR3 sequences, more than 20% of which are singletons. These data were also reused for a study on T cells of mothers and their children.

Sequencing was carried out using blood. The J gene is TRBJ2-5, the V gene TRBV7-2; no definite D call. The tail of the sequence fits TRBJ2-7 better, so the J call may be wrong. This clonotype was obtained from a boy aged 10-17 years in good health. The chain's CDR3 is CASSRDTDYEQYF. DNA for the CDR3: TGTGCCAGCAGCCGTGACACTGACTACGAGCAGTACTTC.